Below, 32 T cell receptor beta chains from the same sample are listed, as sequenced in a study of graft-versus-host responses after intestinal transplantation. The table came from immunoSEQ multiplex PCR; TCRdb's copy has only in-frame clones and leaves some out. The sample holds 20,000 to 25,000 clones; approximately 46% are singletons and the top ten take about 0.9%. The source material was alloreactive CD4+ T cells from a mixed lymphocyte reaction culture, sampled before intestinal transplant. Subset in this sample: CFSE-low proliferating T cells sorted from approximately 6-day pre-transplant mixed lymphocyte reaction (GvH or HvG direction). Receptors originate from a human patient who received an intestinal transplant.

The V call is TRBV2, the J call TRBJ2-7; 7 bases are shared with TRBD1. Germline V gene lookup returns CDR1 SNHLY and CDR2 FYNNEI. V lost 0 bases to trimming and J lost 4 bases; unmatched junction nucleotides: 6. This CDR3 is 15 amino acids long. CDR3 sequence (DNA): TGTGCCAGCAGTGAAGCCCTGGGACAGATATACGAGCAGTACTTC. Amino acids: CASSEALGQIYEQYF.

This chain connects TRBV5-8 to TRBJ2-4, with D possibly being TRBD2 (5 bases). In germline, CDR1 is SGHTS, CDR2 YDEGEE. The germline V and J ends were trimmed by 0 bases and 0 bases, with 13 bases remaining between them. This CDR3 is 17 amino acids long. CDR3 DNA sequence: TGTGCCAGCAGCTTGGGGTCGGGGTCCCTAGCCAAAAACATTCAGTACTTC. It yields the protein CASSLGSGSLAKNIQYF. The full variable domain, its missing parts supplied by reference TRBV5-8 and TRBJ2-4, is EAGVTQSPTHLIKTRGQQATLRCSPISGHTSVYWYQQALGLGLQFLLWYDEGEERNRGNFPPRFSGRQFPNYSSELNVNALELEDSALYLCASSLGSGSLAKNIQYFGAGTRLSVL.

The gene calls are TRBV9 and TRBJ1-2; 10 nucleotides match TRBD1. This CDR3 comprises 15 residues. Trimming took 4 bases from V and 5 from J; bases not matched to a gene: 8. Germline lookup yields CDR1 SGDLS and CDR2 YYNGEE. The CDR3 loop is CASSLQTGGGYGYTF. As DNA, the CDR3 is TGTGCCAGCAGCCTGCAGACAGGGGGCGGGTATGGCTACACCTTC.

This rearrangement joins TRBV19 to TRBJ1-2, with 10 bases aligning to TRBD1. V shed 6 bases, J shed 4 bases, and the junction held 8 bases outside the gene matches. This CDR3 has 15 amino acids. The germline gives CDR1 LNHDA, CDR2 SQIVND (reference sequence). CDR3 bases: TGTGCCAGTAGGGGAACGGGACAGGGGATCTATGGCTACACCTTC. As protein: CASRGTGQGIYGYTF.

This clone has more than one count but fewer than ten. J is TRBJ2-3 and V is TRBV9; 11 bases match TRBD1. Germline loops: CDR1 SGDLS, CDR2 YYNGEE. The CDR3 sequence is 19 residues long. V lost 0 bases to trimming and J lost 2 bases; unmatched junction nucleotides: 11. DNA for the CDR3: TGTGCCAGCAGCGTAGGGGTTGGGGGACAGGGGGTCACCACAGATACGCAGTATTTT. Amino acid sequence: CASSVGVGGQGVTTDTQYF.

This chain uses TRBV6-5 with TRBJ1-1; 10 bases fit TRBD1. CDR1 MNHEY and CDR2 SVGAGI come from the germline V gene. The CDR3 runs to 15 residues. The V gene end was trimmed by 8 bases and the J gene end by 2 bases; junction bases not matched to a gene: 8. The CDR3 nucleotides are TGTGCCAGCTCAAATCGGGACAGGGGAAACACTGAAGCTTTCTTT. Translating it yields CASSNRDRGNTEAFF.

In this sample, this clone turned up a few times. The genes are TRBV6-5 and TRBJ1-2, with D possibly TRBD1 on 5 matching bases. Germline assignment: CDR1 MNHEY and CDR2 SVGAGI. Trimming shortened V by 8 bases and J by 1 base, and 17 bases separated the two germline ends. The CDR3 is made up of 15 amino acids. The CDR3 DNA follows: TGTGCCAGCCTCTTAGGAACCGGGGGTAACTATGGCTACACCTTC. Protein product: CASLLGTGGNYGYTF.

This chain joins TRBV7-8 and TRBJ1-6; no clear D gene. CDR1 is SGHVS, CDR2 FQNEAQ, per germline. V was clipped by 1 base and J by 8 bases, with 6 bases between them. CDR3 length: 13 amino acids. The CDR3 nucleotides are TGTGCCAGCAGCTTAGATCGGGATTCACCCCTCCACTTT. Protein sequence: CASSLDRDSPLHF.

The V and J genes are TRBV7-6 and TRBJ2-5, with no clear D. The CDR3 runs 11 residues. Trimming removed 2 bases from V and 5 bases from J, with 3 bases in between. Germline V CDR1 and CDR2: SGHVS, FNYEAQ. The CDR3 DNA reads as TGTGCCAGCAGCTTATATGAGACCCAGTACTTC. It yields the protein CASSLYETQYF.

This clone was counted a few times. As DNA, the CDR3 is TGTGCCAGCAGTTTATACCAGGGCCAGCCCCAGCATTTT. It encodes CASSLYQGQPQHF. The chain carries TRBV27 and TRBJ1-5, with TRBD1 as a possible D gene (5 bases). Trimming pared 1 base from V and 7 bases from J, leaving 8 bases between. The CDR3 extends over 13 amino acids. The V gene's germline CDR1 is MNHEY and CDR2 SMNVEV (reference sequence).

The chain uses TRBV6-5 and TRBJ2-4; D perhaps matches TRBD1 (5 bases). Germline V lookup: CDR1 MNHEY, CDR2 SVGAGI. Trimming took off 4 bases at V and 2 bases at J, with 9 bases between the two ends. The CDR3 consists of 14 residues. CDR3 residues: CASSSRTTKNIQYF. CDR3 bases: TGTGCCAGCAGTTCCAGGACAACCAAAAACATTCAGTACTTC.

The rearrangement uses TRBV2 and TRBJ2-2, with a tentative D call TRBD2 (7 bases). The V gene's germline CDR1 is SNHLY and CDR2 FYNNEI. This CDR3 spans 15 amino acids. Trimming cost V 3 bases and J 5 bases, with 13 bases left between them. CDR3: CASSDRGAGTGELFF. The CDR3 nucleotides read TGTGCCAGCAGTGACCGGGGGGCGGGGACCGGGGAGCTGTTTTTT.

This clone was picked up one time. The chain joins TRBV7-8 to TRBJ2-6; TRBD1 is a possible D gene (6 bases). The V end lost 5 bases, the J end lost 2 bases, and 10 bases lay between the germline ends. The CDR3 has 15 amino acids. From germline, CDR1 is SGHVS and CDR2 FQNEAQ. Here the CDR3 reads CASSLQGTGANVLTF. The DNA for the CDR3 is TGTGCCAGCAGCCTCCAGGGGACTGGGGCCAACGTCCTGACTTTC.

The genes are TRBV18 and TRBJ2-2; D uncertain. Germline V gene data show CDR1 as KGHSH and CDR2 as LQKENI. Deletions cut 3 bases from V and 4 bases from J, with 18 bases between. This CDR3 is 17 amino acids long. CDR3 in DNA: TGTGCCAGCTCACCGTTACAGAACCCTATGGGCACCGGGGAGCTGTTTTTT. This gives the protein CASSPLQNPMGTGELFF.

This clone occurred a few times. This sequence joins TRBV18 and TRBJ1-4; TRBD1 matches 7 bases. The J segment lost 6 bases and the V segment lost 3 bases, leaving 1 base of the junction unmatched. Per the germline V gene, CDR1 is KGHSH and CDR2 is LQKENI. This CDR3 region has 13 residues. CDR3 in DNA: TGTGCCAGCTCACCGGGACAGCATGAAAAACTGTTTTTT. Translating it yields CASSPGQHEKLFF.

The CDR3 nucleotides read TGTGCCAGCAGTTACTCAACAGGGCCCTATGGCTACACCTTC. This encodes CASSYSTGPYGYTF. V and J are TRBV6-6 and TRBJ1-2; D is possibly TRBD1 (6 bases). V was shortened by 0 bases and J by 4 bases, with 9 bases between the two germline ends. Germline V gene lookup returns CDR1 MNHNY and CDR2 SVGAGI (reference sequence). This CDR3 has 14 amino acids.

There are a few counts of this clone. The chain uses TRBV18 and TRBJ2-7; TRBD2 aligns across 8 bases. Looked up from germline, CDR1 is KGHSH and CDR2 is LQKENI. This CDR3 has 15 residues. Trimming took 6 bases from V and 0 from J; bases not matched to a gene: 7. CDR3 DNA: TGTGCCAGCTCCAACCAGCGGGGGAGCTCCTACGAGCAGTACTTC. Translation gives CASSNQRGSSYEQYF.

CDR3 DNA sequence: TGCGCCAGCAGCGAGGACGGACGGGGCACTGAAGCTTTCTTT. This gives the protein CASSEDGRGTEAFF. This chain joins TRBV5-1 and TRBJ1-1, with D uncertain. The germline V gene has CDR1 SGHRS and CDR2 YFSETQ. The CDR3 has 14 residues. The V gene lost 4 bases and the J gene lost 4 bases, with 14 bases spanning the gap.

The chain links TRBV19 to TRBJ1-1; possible D gene TRBD1, 5 bases. Per germline, CDR1 LNHDA and CDR2 SQIVND (reference sequence). This CDR3 region has 12 residues. Deletions cut 1 base from V and 7 bases from J, with 7 bases between. The CDR3 protein is CASSIAQGEAFF. In DNA, the CDR3 is TGTGCCAGTAGTATAGCTCAGGGTGAAGCTTTCTTT.

This clone was observed a handful of times. The chain links TRBV29-1 to TRBJ1-4, with 8 bases fitting TRBD1. V lost 4 bases and J lost 3; bases outside the gene matches: 4. Germline V gene lookup returns CDR1 SQVTM and CDR2 ANQGSEA. The CDR3 has 14 residues. The CDR3 nucleotides are TGCAGCGTTGGTTGGGGACAGGCTAATGAAAAACTGTTTTTT. It encodes CSVGWGQANEKLFF.

This sequence joins TRBV7-3 and TRBJ1-5; 7 bases fit TRBD1. Germline V gene data show CDR1 as SGHTA and CDR2 as FQGTGA. The ends lost 5 bases at V and 1 base at J; junction bases unmatched: 8. CDR3 length equals 16 residues. This CDR3 is CASSPGRGQSNQPQHF. The CDR3 nucleotides read TGTGCCAGCAGCCCCGGTAGGGGGCAAAGCAATCAGCCCCAGCATTTT.

The CDR3 reads CASSDQAEPKETQYF. The CDR3 bases are TGTGCCAGCAGTGATCAGGCCGAACCTAAAGAGACCCAGTACTTC. The chain carries TRBV6-1 and TRBJ2-5, with no clear D. Germline V gene sequence: CDR1 MNHNS, CDR2 SASEGT. V was pared by 3 bases and J by 3 bases, with 14 bases between. This CDR3 contains 15 residues.

The table lists this clone with a few counts. V is TRBV10-3 and J is TRBJ1-5, with D perhaps TRBD1 (5 bases). Per germline, CDR1 ENHRY and CDR2 SYGVKD. This CDR3 has 12 residues. Trimming left V 9 bases short and J 9 bases short, with 15 bases between. CDR3 protein: CAIGPSGGPQHF. In nucleotides, the CDR3 is TGTGCCATAGGCCCATCCGGGGGGCCCCAGCATTTT.

This clone was counted only a few times. The V call is TRBV7-3, the J call TRBJ2-3; 10 positions match TRBD2. After removal of 5 bases from V and 4 bases from J, the junction contained 3 bases not matched to a gene. In germline, CDR1 is SGHTA, CDR2 FQGTGA. The CDR3 contains 14 residues. The CDR3 region has the DNA TGTGCCAGCAGCCCCGGACTAGCGGCAGATACGCAGTATTTT. It translates to CASSPGLAADTQYF.

This clone was detected only a few times. V gene TRBV11-2 combines with J gene TRBJ1-5; D gene uncertain. Per germline, CDR1 SGHAT and CDR2 FQNNGV. This CDR3 spans 13 amino acids. V lost 5 bases to trimming and J lost 4 bases, with 9 bases between them. This CDR3 is CASSHGENQPQHF. CDR3 DNA: TGTGCCAGCAGCCACGGGGAGAATCAGCCCCAGCATTTT.

The V gene is TRBV13, the J gene TRBJ2-1; 9 bases fit TRBD2. Trimming removed 6 bases from V and 5 bases from J; junction bases left unmatched: 5. Germline values: CDR1 PRHDT, CDR2 FYEKMQ (reference sequence). The CDR3 sequence is 14 residues long. In nucleotides, the CDR3 is TGTGCCAGCAGACGGCGGGGGGGCAACAATGAGCAGTTCTTC. Its translation: CASRRRGGNNEQFF.

The J gene is TRBJ1-6, the V gene TRBV11-2; 8 bases line up with TRBD1. V shed 1 base and J 9 bases; nucleotides not matched to a gene: 5. The CDR3 runs to 15 residues. Germline lookup yields CDR1 SGHAT and CDR2 FQNNGV. The CDR3 region is CASSLADRVGSPLHF. CDR3 coding DNA: TGTGCCAGCAGCTTAGCGGACAGGGTTGGTTCACCCCTCCACTTT.

This chain connects TRBV6-5 to TRBJ2-2; TRBD2 agrees at 8 bases. V dropped 6 bases and J dropped 6; count of bases not matched to a gene: 6. The germline V gene encodes CDR1 MNHEY and CDR2 SVGAGI. This CDR3 is built from 14 residues. For the CDR3, the DNA is TGTGCCAGCAGGCCGGGGGGGCCGTCCGGGGAGCTGTTTTTT. Its translation: CASRPGGPSGELFF.

The chain is built from TRBV7-9 and TRBJ2-3; 7 nucleotides line up with TRBD2. The CDR3 runs to 17 residues. Germline CDR1 SEHNR, CDR2 FQNEAQ (reference sequence). Unmatched junction bases numbered 13, after V lost 5 bases and J lost 2 bases. CDR3 protein: CASSLHLLGGTTDTQYF. The CDR3 region has the DNA TGTGCCAGCAGCCTACACCTCCTCGGGGGGACCACAGATACGCAGTATTTT.

This clone turned up a few times. V and J are TRBV6-5 and TRBJ2-1, with D perhaps matching TRBD2 (5 bases). This CDR3 has 14 amino acids. Trimming pared 2 bases from V and 2 bases from J, leaving 7 bases between. Germline V CDR1 and CDR2: MNHEY, SVGAGI. CDR3 sequence: CASSYRGTYNEQFF. The CDR3 DNA reads TGTGCCAGCAGTTACCGGGGAACCTACAATGAGCAGTTCTTC.

The chain combines TRBV5-5 with TRBJ1-2; 9 bases match TRBD1. After removal of 4 bases from V and 6 bases from J, the junction contained 4 bases not matched to a gene. Germline assignment: CDR1 SGHKS and CDR2 YYEKEE (reference sequence). The CDR3 is 13 amino acids. The CDR3 bases are TGTGCCAGCAGCATACAGGGGGCAGATGGCTACACCTTC. Translation: CASSIQGADGYTF.

The chain carries TRBV6-1 and TRBJ2-1, with D perhaps TRBD1 (5 bases). Trimming took off 3 bases at V and 4 bases at J, with 22 bases between the two ends. CDR1 and CDR2 (germline): MNHNS, SASEGT. The CDR3 consists of 18 residues. CDR3: CASSETPGLGWAYNEQFF. DNA for the CDR3: TGTGCCAGCAGTGAGACCCCAGGGCTTGGGTGGGCTTACAATGAGCAGTTCTTC.